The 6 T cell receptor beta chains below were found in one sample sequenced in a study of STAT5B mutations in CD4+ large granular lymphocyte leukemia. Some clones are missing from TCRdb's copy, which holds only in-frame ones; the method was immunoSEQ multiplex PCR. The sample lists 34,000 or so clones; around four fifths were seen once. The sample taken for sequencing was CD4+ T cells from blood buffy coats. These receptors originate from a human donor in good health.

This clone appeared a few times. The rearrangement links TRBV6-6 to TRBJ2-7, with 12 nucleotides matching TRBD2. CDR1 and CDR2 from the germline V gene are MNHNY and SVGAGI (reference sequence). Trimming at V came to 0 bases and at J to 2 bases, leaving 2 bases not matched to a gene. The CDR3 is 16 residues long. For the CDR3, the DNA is TGTGCCAGCAGTTACTCGACTAGCGGGGGCCCCTACGAGCAGTACTTC. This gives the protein CASSYSTSGGPYEQYF.

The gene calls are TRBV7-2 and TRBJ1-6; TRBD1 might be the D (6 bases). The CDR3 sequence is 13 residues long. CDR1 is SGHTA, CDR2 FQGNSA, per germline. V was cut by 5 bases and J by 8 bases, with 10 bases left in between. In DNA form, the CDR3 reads TGTGCCAGCAGCGAACAGGGTTATTCACCCCTCCACTTT. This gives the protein CASSEQGYSPLHF.

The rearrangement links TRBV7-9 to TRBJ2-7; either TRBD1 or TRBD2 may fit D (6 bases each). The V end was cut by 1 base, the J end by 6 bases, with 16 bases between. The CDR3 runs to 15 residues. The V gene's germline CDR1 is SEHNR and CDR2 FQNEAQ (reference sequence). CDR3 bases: TGTGCCAGCAGCTTAGTCGGGGGCGCGTGGTCCGAGCAGTACTTC. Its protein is CASSLVGGAWSEQYF.

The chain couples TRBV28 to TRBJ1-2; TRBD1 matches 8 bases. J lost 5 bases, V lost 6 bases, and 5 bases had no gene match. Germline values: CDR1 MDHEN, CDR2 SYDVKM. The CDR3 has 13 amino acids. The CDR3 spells CASSPGQGYGYTF. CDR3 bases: TGTGCCAGCAGCCCTGGACAGGGTTATGGCTACACCTTC.

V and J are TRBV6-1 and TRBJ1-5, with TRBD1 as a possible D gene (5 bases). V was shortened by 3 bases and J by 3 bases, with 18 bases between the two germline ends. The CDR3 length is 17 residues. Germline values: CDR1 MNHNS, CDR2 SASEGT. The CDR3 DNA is TGTGCCAGCAGTGAGGGCGAGGGAAGGGGCGTCAATCAGCCCCAGCATTTT. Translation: CASSEGEGRGVNQPQHF.

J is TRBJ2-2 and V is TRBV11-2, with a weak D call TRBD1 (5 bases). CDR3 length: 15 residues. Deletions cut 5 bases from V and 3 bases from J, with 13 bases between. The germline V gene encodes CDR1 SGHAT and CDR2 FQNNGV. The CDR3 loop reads CASSLQGLDTGELFF. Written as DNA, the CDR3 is TGTGCCAGCAGCCTCCAGGGTCTAGACACCGGGGAGCTGTTTTTT.